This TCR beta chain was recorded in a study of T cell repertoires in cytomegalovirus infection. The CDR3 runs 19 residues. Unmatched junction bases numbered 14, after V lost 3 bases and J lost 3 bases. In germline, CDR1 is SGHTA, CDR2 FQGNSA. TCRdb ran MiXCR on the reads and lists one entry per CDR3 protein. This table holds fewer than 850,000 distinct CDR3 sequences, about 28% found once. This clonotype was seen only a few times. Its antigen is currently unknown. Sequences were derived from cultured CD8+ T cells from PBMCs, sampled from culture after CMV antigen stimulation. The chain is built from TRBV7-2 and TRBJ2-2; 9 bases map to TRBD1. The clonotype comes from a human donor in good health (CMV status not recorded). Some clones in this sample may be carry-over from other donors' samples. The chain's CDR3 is CASSLGQGWGRAYTGELFF. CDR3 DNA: TGTGCCAGCAGCTTGGGACAGGGTTGGGGTAGGGCTTACACCGGGGAGCTGTTTTTT.